What follows are 14 T cell receptor beta chains derived from one specimen sequenced in a study of blood T cell repertoires in COVID-19. Measured with immunoSEQ multiplex PCR; TCRdb has only the in-frame clones, and not every one. The table lists more than 200,000 clones, approximately 90% of them singletons. The sequencing input was PBMCs or T cells enriched from blood (not recorded which). The receptor source for this set is a woman in her 30s who had recovered from COVID-19.

V usage is TRBV6-5 and J usage is TRBJ1-4, with TRBD1 as a possible D gene (5 bases). This CDR3 has 13 amino acids. Trimming removed 4 bases at V and 4 bases at J, with 7 bases between. Per germline, CDR1 MNHEY and CDR2 SVGAGI. The CDR3 is CASSLTDNEKLFF. CDR3 in DNA: TGTGCCAGCAGTTTGACAGATAATGAAAAACTGTTTTTT.

A few counts support this clone. This rearrangement joins TRBV6-2 or TRBV6-3 to TRBJ2-7; 7 bases are a match to TRBD2. The V and J ends lost 4 bases and 2 bases, in that order; junction bases with no gene match: 2. Germline loops: CDR1 MNHEY, CDR2 SVGEGT. CDR3 length: 13 residues. The CDR3 region has the DNA TGTGCCAGCAGTTGGGGACTAACCTACGAGCAGTACTTC. It encodes CASSWGLTYEQYF.

This chain uses TRBV19 with TRBJ2-1; maybe TRBD1 (6 bases). Trimming removed 6 bases from V and 7 bases from J, with 10 bases in between. Per germline, CDR1 LNHDA and CDR2 SQIVND (reference sequence). There are 12 residues in the CDR3. The CDR3 reads CASRFRGNEQFF. The CDR3, as DNA: TGTGCCAGTAGGTTCAGGGGAAATGAGCAGTTCTTC.

The chain recombines TRBV6-2 or TRBV6-3 with TRBJ2-1, with a possible D match to TRBD2 (5 bases). Germline V gives CDR1 MNHEY, CDR2 SVGEGT. The CDR3 length is 15 residues. Trimming took off 2 bases at V and 2 bases at J, with 10 bases between the two ends. CDR3 in amino acids: CASSYNSATYNEQFF. The CDR3 DNA is TGTGCCAGCAGTTACAATAGCGCTACCTACAATGAGCAGTTCTTC.

This chain uses TRBV19 with TRBJ2-1; 9 bases match TRBD2. The CDR3 is 13 amino acids. The J segment lost 10 bases and the V segment lost 8 bases, leaving 9 bases of the junction unmatched. CDR1 is LNHDA and CDR2 is SQIVND in the germline V gene (reference sequence). The CDR3 region has the DNA TGTGCCAGTGGGGGGACTAGCCTAGGAGAGCAGTTCTTC. Translating it yields CASGGTSLGEQFF.

V gene TRBV9 combines with J gene TRBJ2-7; D call uncertain. Between the trimmed V and J ends, which lost 0 bases and 5 bases, there was a span of 9 bases. Germline CDR1 reads SGDLS; CDR2 reads YYNGEE. This CDR3 comprises 13 residues. CDR3 sequence (DNA): TGTGCCAGCAGCGTAGGTAGTTCGCACGAGCAGTACTTC. This translates into CASSVGSSHEQYF. The full variable domain, with the rest looked up from reference TRBV9 and TRBJ2-7, is DSGVTQTPKHLITATGQRVTLRCSPRSGDLSVYWYQQSLDQGLQFLIQYYNGEERAKGNILERFSAQQFPDLHSELNLSSLELGDSALYFCASSVGSSHEQYFGPGTRLTVT.

The chain uses TRBV11-2 and TRBJ1-1, with 12 bases lining up with TRBD1. The CDR3 runs to 17 residues. V lost 5 bases, J lost 6 bases, and 13 bases stayed unmatched. In germline, CDR1 is SGHAT, CDR2 FQNNGV. For the CDR3, the DNA is TGTGCCAGCAGCCCGTCAAGGGACAGGGGGCGCATCGCTGAAGCTTTCTTT. It codes for CASSPSRDRGRIAEAFF.

This chain uses TRBV7-3 with TRBJ2-3, with D possibly TRBD1 on 8 matching bases. The V end was cut by 6 bases, the J end by 6 bases, with 16 bases between. CDR3 length: 14 amino acids. Germline V gene sequence: CDR1 SGHTA, CDR2 FQGTGA. The CDR3 reads CASSQTGGEDTQYF. DNA of the CDR3: TGTGCCAGCAGTCAAACAGGGGGGGAGGATACGCAGTATTTT.

The genes are TRBV4-3 and TRBJ2-1; 7 nucleotides agree with TRBD2. This CDR3 region has 16 residues. Germline-derived CDR1 and CDR2 are LGHNA and YSLEER. Germline trimming cut 2 bases from V and 7 bases from J; bases unmatched to any gene: 11. CDR3: CASSQSMVAGQNEQFF. For the CDR3, the DNA is TGCGCCAGCAGCCAAAGCATGGTAGCGGGTCAGAATGAGCAGTTCTTC.

The chain recombines TRBV7-6 with TRBJ1-1; D is perhaps TRBD1 (5 bases). The germline CDR1 and CDR2 sequences are SGHVS and FNYEAQ. With 0 bases removed from V and 1 base from J, the gap between germline ends came to 12 bases. The length of the CDR3 is 16 residues. CDR3 DNA sequence: TGTGCCAGCAGCTTAGCCCAGGGTCGGTCGAACACTGAAGCTTTCTTT. This encodes CASSLAQGRSNTEAFF. Full variable domain (rest looked up from reference TRBV7-6 and TRBJ1-1): GAGVSQSPRYKVTKRGQDVALRCDPISGHVSLYWYRQALGQGPEFLTYFNYEAQQDKSGLPNDRFSAERPEGSISTLTIQRTEQRDSAMYRCASSLAQGRSNTEAFFGQGTRLTVV.

The J gene is TRBJ2-5, the V gene TRBV2; 8 positions agree with TRBD1. With 4 bases clipped from V and 2 bases from J, the junction kept 3 bases outside the gene matches. Germline V lookup: CDR1 SNHLY, CDR2 FYNNEI. This CDR3 has 14 residues. In DNA, the CDR3 is TGTGCCAGCAGTGGGACAGGGATACAAGAGACCCAGTACTTC. This translates into CASSGTGIQETQYF. The entire variable domain, with the rest obtained from reference TRBV2 and TRBJ2-5, is as follows: EPEVTQTPSHQVTQMGQEVILRCVPISNHLYFYWYRQILGQKVEFLVSFYNNEISEKSEIFDDQFSVERPDGSNFTLKIRSTKLEDSAMYFCASSGTGIQETQYFGPGTRLLVL.

The chain recombines TRBV24-1 with TRBJ2-6; D uncertain. The V end lost 4 bases, the J end lost 0 bases, and 12 bases lay between the germline ends. Germline V CDR1 and CDR2: KGHDR, SFDVKD. This CDR3 region has 17 residues. The CDR3: CATSDQQSVSGANVLTF. The CDR3 DNA is TGTGCCACCAGTGACCAACAGTCAGTCTCTGGGGCCAACGTCCTGACTTTC.

V usage is TRBV2 and J usage is TRBJ1-5, with D maybe TRBD1 (6 bases). Trimming cost V 7 bases and J 0 bases, with 16 bases left between them. CDR1 is SNHLY, CDR2 FYNNEI, per germline. CDR3 length: 16 residues. In DNA form, the CDR3 reads TGTGCCAGCACGGACAGCCCTTCCTATAGCAATCAGCCCCAGCATTTT. This gives the protein CASTDSPSYSNQPQHF.

This chain joins TRBV7-9 and TRBJ1-2, with D tentatively TRBD1 (5 bases). The CDR3 sequence is 11 residues long. From germline, CDR1 is SEHNR and CDR2 FQNEAQ (reference sequence). Deletions cut 5 bases from V and 8 bases from J, with 9 bases between. The CDR3 DNA reads as TGTGCCAGCAGCCCCGACAGAGGCTACACCTTC. The encoded protein is CASSPDRGYTF. Looking up the rest from reference TRBV7-9 and TRBJ1-2 gives the full variable domain: DTGVSQNPRHKITKRGQNVTFRCDPISEHNRLYWYRQTLGQGPEFLTYFQNEAQLEKSRLLSDRFSAERPKGSFSTLEIQRTEQGDSAMYLCASSPDRGYTFGSGTRLTVV.